The entry below gives a single T cell receptor beta chain sequence along with its context. V lost 6 bases and J 6 bases, leaving 17 bases between the germline ends. This CDR3 has 14 residues. In germline, CDR1 is LNHDA, CDR2 SQIVND (reference sequence). Generated by immunoSEQ multiplex PCR, the TCRdb table keeps only in-frame clones and is missing some. The repertoire holds around 310,000 clones, more than 75% seen once, with 4% in the top ten. This sample stems from a study of blood T cell repertoires in COVID-19. Overall study: From T cells, B-cell-depleted T cells, or PBMCs came the material, which was cDNA or gDNA.

The receptor's source is a woman between 45 and 60 years old with active or convalescent COVID-19. The sequenced sample was peripheral blood. The genes are TRBV19 and TRBJ1-2, with a weak D call TRBD1 (5 bases). The CDR3: CASSPRGGVHGYTF. CDR3 nucleotide sequence: TGTGCCAGTAGCCCTCGGGGAGGGGTTCATGGCTACACCTTC.